Shown below are 25 T cell receptor beta chains from a single sample sequenced in a study of cytomegalovirus exposure and HLA in healthy donors. Primers for the PCR totalled 60 Vbeta and 13 Jbeta. The data were produced by immunoSEQ multiplex PCR, yet TCRdb's version contains in-frame clones alone and is incomplete. This table has fewer than 75,000 clones, 60% to 85% appearing once. Sequenced sample: PBMCs. The receptors shown here come from a man aged 65 to 79 in good health and CMV-seronegative.

The CDR3 bases are TGTGCCAGTAGTCCCGGACTAGCGGGAGGGCTAAGCACAGATACGCAGTATTTT. Its translation: CASSPGLAGGLSTDTQYF. The rearrangement joins TRBV19 to TRBJ2-3; TRBD2 matches at 15 bases. The CDR3 has 18 amino acids. Germline CDR1 reads LNHDA; CDR2 reads SQIVND (reference sequence). The V segment lost 5 bases and the J segment 0 bases; nucleotides outside the gene matches: 6.

This clone was detected only a few times. The chain is built from TRBV4-3 and TRBJ1-5; D is unclear. Per the germline V gene, CDR1 is LGHNA and CDR2 is YSLEER. This CDR3 region has 13 residues. V lost 4 bases, J lost 7 bases, and 11 bases lay in between. CDR3 region: CASSRLAGQPQHF. Here the CDR3 DNA reads TGCGCCAGCAGCCGCCTGGCGGGACAGCCCCAGCATTTT.

This clone has a single count. V is TRBV5-4 and J is TRBJ2-7, with TRBD1 matching over 11 bases. The CDR3 has 15 amino acids. The germline V gene has CDR1 SGHNT and CDR2 YYREEE (reference sequence). V shed 2 bases and J 1 base; nucleotides not matched to a gene: 2. CDR3 in DNA: TGTGCCAGCAGCTTAGGACAGGGGGCTTCCTACGAGCAGTACTTC. It specifies CASSLGQGASYEQYF.

The V call is TRBV28, the J call TRBJ1-2; D not resolved. The V gene's germline CDR1 is MDHEN and CDR2 SYDVKM. This CDR3 is built from 15 residues. V was cut by 3 bases and J by 4 bases, with 15 bases left in between. CDR3: CASSFLHQEGYGYTF. The CDR3 DNA follows: TGTGCCAGCAGTTTTTTGCATCAGGAAGGCTATGGCTACACCTTC.

The chain couples TRBV9 to TRBJ2-3; the match to TRBD2 covers 9 bases. This CDR3 has 16 amino acids. The germline V gene encodes CDR1 SGDLS and CDR2 YYNGEE. V shed 0 bases and J 4 bases; nucleotides not matched to a gene: 6. The DNA for the CDR3 is TGTGCCAGCAGCGTAGGTCGCGGGGGGGCGTCAGATACGCAGTATTTT. Translation gives CASSVGRGGASDTQYF.

The V and J genes are TRBV29-1 and TRBJ1-1, with D possibly being TRBD1 (6 bases). Germline values: CDR1 SQVTM, CDR2 ANQGSEA. The CDR3 totals 13 residues. V dropped 6 bases and J dropped 0 bases, with 11 bases sitting between them. For the CDR3, the DNA is TGCAGCGTCGGTAGGGACATGAACACTGAAGCTTTCTTT. Encoded protein: CSVGRDMNTEAFF.

The CDR3 nucleotides read TGTGCCAGCAGCCAAGACGTGCTCGGCGGGAGTTCGAGCACCGGGGAGCTGTTTTTT. Translated: CASSQDVLGGSSSTGELFF. V gene TRBV4-2 combines with J gene TRBJ2-2; 7 bases map to TRBD2. Trimming at V came to 0 bases and at J to 4 bases, leaving 14 bases not matched to a gene. The CDR3 runs to 19 residues. Germline V gene sequence: CDR1 LGHNA, CDR2 YNFKEQ.

This chain links TRBV11-3 with TRBJ1-1; TRBD1 matches 8 bases. Germline V CDR1 and CDR2: SGHNT, YENEEA. The CDR3 consists of 13 residues. Trimming cost V 3 bases and J 10 bases; bases outside gene matches: 7. CDR3 bases: TGTGCCAGCAGCTTTACAGGGGGAACAAGAGCTTTCTTT. Encoded protein: CASSFTGGTRAFF.

This sequence joins TRBV2 and TRBJ2-1; 15 positions agree with TRBD2. CDR1 is SNHLY and CDR2 is FYNNEI in the germline V gene. After removal of 6 bases from V and 10 bases from J, the junction contained 4 bases not matched to a gene. This CDR3 is 14 amino acids long. The CDR3 nucleotides are TGTGCCAGCAGACAGGGACTAGCGGGAGGCGAGCAGTTCTTC. Translated: CASRQGLAGGEQFF.

The chain recombines TRBV27 with TRBJ2-7, with D perhaps matching TRBD1 (5 bases). From germline, CDR1 is MNHEY and CDR2 SMNVEV (reference sequence). Trimming stripped 4 bases from V and 2 bases from J, with 9 bases between. The CDR3 consists of 13 residues. Here the CDR3 DNA reads TGTGCCAGCAGTTGGGCGACAGCCTACGAGCAGTACTTC. The encoded protein is CASSWATAYEQYF.

This clone was seen only once. The chain joins TRBV2 to TRBJ2-3; TRBD2 agrees at 9 bases. Unmatched junction bases numbered 8, after V lost 8 bases and J lost 5 bases. Germline CDR1 is SNHLY and CDR2 is FYNNEI. This CDR3 is built from 14 residues. This CDR3 is CASGWAGGIDTQYF. The CDR3 bases are TGTGCCAGCGGATGGGCGGGGGGGATAGATACGCAGTATTTT.

The rearrangement links TRBV4-3 to TRBJ1-1, with D perhaps TRBD1 (5 bases). The CDR3 is 15 residues long. The germline V and J ends were trimmed by 0 bases and 3 bases, with 11 bases remaining between them. Germline CDR1 LGHNA, CDR2 YSLEER. For the CDR3, the DNA is TGCGCCAGCAGCCAAGATCCGGCGGGGGACACTGAAGCTTTCTTT. Its translation: CASSQDPAGDTEAFF.

On this clone itself: The junction shows a germline mismatch at one end, possibly a read error. CDR3 in amino acids: CSSSLAGQGPDYEQYF. The CDR3 region has the DNA TGTTCCAGCAGCTTAGCGGGACAGGGTCCCGACTACGAGCAGTACTTC. The rearrangement joins TRBV7-9 to TRBJ2-7; tentatively, D is TRBD1 (9 bases). The CDR3 totals 16 residues. The germline V gene has CDR1 SEHNR and CDR2 FQNEAQ (reference sequence).

This chain connects TRBV6-5 to TRBJ1-5; perhaps TRBD1 as D (6 bases). Germline CDR1 is MNHEY and CDR2 is SVGAGI. The length of the CDR3 is 15 residues. V dropped 4 bases and J dropped 6 bases, with 16 bases sitting between them. CDR3 DNA: TGTGCCAGCAGTTTAAGGGACACCGGTGGTCAGCCCCAGCATTTT. It is translated as CASSLRDTGGQPQHF.

This clone has only a few counts. This chain uses TRBV7-8 with TRBJ1-5; no definite D call. The germline V and J ends were trimmed by 2 bases and 7 bases, with 12 bases remaining between them. CDR1 and CDR2 (germline): SGHVS, FQNEAQ. This CDR3 is built from 14 residues. In DNA, the CDR3 is TGTGCCAGCAGCTTATTGCAAGTGGGCCAGCCCCAGCATTTT. Translation gives CASSLLQVGQPQHF. Full variable domain (outside the CDR3, taken from reference TRBV7-8 and TRBJ1-5): GAGVSQSPRYKVAKRGQDVALRCDPISGHVSLFWYQQALGQGPEFLTYFQNEAQLDKSGLPSDRFFAERPEGSVSTLKIQRTQQEDSAVYLCASSLLQVGQPQHFGDGTRLSIL.

The chain carries TRBV5-8 and TRBJ2-1, with 10 bases identical to TRBD2. The length of the CDR3 is 16 residues. Trimming at V came to 0 bases and at J to 5 bases, leaving 5 bases not matched to a gene. Germline V lookup: CDR1 SGHTS, CDR2 YDEGEE. In DNA, the CDR3 is TGTGCCAGCAGCTTGGGATTAGCGGGGGGACACAATGAGCAGTTCTTC. Its translation is CASSLGLAGGHNEQFF.

The J gene is TRBJ1-1, the V gene TRBV28; tentative D call: TRBD1 (6 bases). The V gene lost 5 bases and the J gene lost 4 bases, with 17 bases spanning the gap. In germline, CDR1 is MDHEN, CDR2 SYDVKM. This CDR3 spans 15 amino acids. CDR3 DNA: TGTGCCAGCAGTCCCCAGGGGTACAGGATCACTGAAGCTTTCTTT. Translated, it gives CASSPQGYRITEAFF.

The rearrangement uses TRBV18 and TRBJ2-1; 8 positions agree with TRBD2. This CDR3 is built from 14 residues. Germline lookup yields CDR1 KGHSH and CDR2 LQKENI. J gave up 7 bases and V 8 bases, and 10 bases lay outside the gene matches. The CDR3 protein is CASQSGGSGNEQFF. CDR3 DNA: TGTGCCAGCCAGAGCGGGGGATCGGGAAATGAGCAGTTCTTC.

The CDR3 DNA sequence: TGTGCCAGCAGCTTAATCTCGGGGAACGAGCAGTACTTC. As protein: CASSLISGNEQYF. The V and J genes are TRBV5-4 and TRBJ2-7, with a possible D match to TRBD2 (5 bases). Trimming took off 2 bases at V and 5 bases at J, with 11 bases between the two ends. Germline loops: CDR1 SGHNT, CDR2 YYREEE (reference sequence). This CDR3 contains 13 residues.

The chain combines TRBV7-2 with TRBJ2-7, with 8 bases that match TRBD1. V trimming: 6 bases; J trimming: 2 bases; junction bases outside the gene matches: 9. Germline assignment: CDR1 SGHTA and CDR2 FQGNSA. There are 15 residues in the CDR3. CDR3 nucleotides: TGTGCCAGCAGACAGGACAGGGACTTAACCTACGAGCAGTACTTC. The encoded protein is CASRQDRDLTYEQYF.

The CDR3 loop is CASGTGAVAYGYTF. As DNA, the CDR3 is TGTGCCAGCGGGACAGGGGCGGTCGCCTATGGCTACACCTTC. The chain employs TRBV19 and TRBJ1-2; 10 nucleotides match TRBD1. Losses at the gene ends were 9 bases for V and 4 bases for J; bases not matched to a gene: 8. Germline loops: CDR1 LNHDA, CDR2 SQIVND (reference sequence). This CDR3 is built from 14 residues.

V usage is TRBV5-1 and J usage is TRBJ1-2; no firm D call. In germline, CDR1 is SGHRS, CDR2 YFSETQ. V was clipped by 2 bases and J by 4 bases, with 15 bases between them. The CDR3 has 15 amino acids. The CDR3 DNA is TGCGCCAGCAGCTTAGTTCCAGAAACGGGCTATGGCTACACCTTC. Translating gives CASSLVPETGYGYTF.

The rearrangement uses TRBV28 and TRBJ1-5; tentatively, D is TRBD1 (5 bases). V was clipped by 3 bases and J by 5 bases, with 11 bases between them. CDR1 MDHEN and CDR2 SYDVKM come from the germline V gene. The CDR3 is made up of 14 amino acids. CDR3 amino acids: CASSLVGRDQPQHF. CDR3 DNA sequence: TGTGCCAGCAGTTTGGTGGGGCGTGATCAGCCCCAGCATTTT.

Worth noting for this clone: Other DNA sequences in the same sample also yield this CDR3. This chain joins TRBV6-7 and TRBJ2-7; tentatively, D is TRBD1 (5 bases). TRBV6-7 is an open reading frame, and its role is uncertain. Trimming pared 5 bases from V and 0 bases from J, leaving 17 bases between. This CDR3 contains 16 residues. The CDR3 sequence is CASSQPHDSFSYEQYF. In nucleotides, the CDR3 is TGTGCCAGCAGTCAACCCCACGACAGCTTCTCCTACGAGCAGTACTTC.

The count of this clone is one. V is TRBV7-6 and J is TRBJ2-7; 11 positions agree with TRBD1. CDR1 is SGHVS, CDR2 FNYEAQ, per germline. V trimming: 5 bases; J trimming: 1 base; junction bases outside the gene matches: 4. The CDR3 sequence is 15 residues long. As DNA, the CDR3 is TGTGCCAGCAGCCGAGGACAGGGGGCTTCCTACGAGCAGTACTTC. Translating gives CASSRGQGASYEQYF.